The 7 T cell receptor beta chains listed next were all sequenced from one sample in a study of blood T cell repertoires in COVID-19 (dated by TCRdb to the early 2020s). Library creation used the immunoSEQ multiplex PCR assay. TCRdb holds this immuneACCESS table with in-frame rearrangements only. Some clones are missing; in checked studies, unresolved V genes explain under half, and the rest has no known cause. The sample table contains 76,000 or so clones; only one count was recorded for approximately 80% of them. Together, the top ten hold 11% of the sample. The source material was peripheral blood. The receptors were sampled from a man aged 50-60 years with acute or convalescent COVID-19.

Only one count was recorded for this clone. The rearrangement uses TRBV18 and TRBJ1-5, with 11 nucleotides matching TRBD1. The V and J ends lost 3 bases and 4 bases, in that order; junction bases with no gene match: 8. The CDR3 has 17 residues. Germline values: CDR1 KGHSH, CDR2 LQKENI. The CDR3 bases are TGTGCCAGCTCACCGGGAGGGACAGGGGGTTCAAATCAGCCCCAGCATTTT. Protein: CASSPGGTGGSNQPQHF.

This chain uses TRBV28 with TRBJ2-2; a weak D match, TRBD1 (5 bases). The CDR3 loop spans 15 amino acids. With 7 bases removed from V and 5 bases from J, the gap between germline ends came to 17 bases. Germline loops: CDR1 MDHEN, CDR2 SYDVKM. CDR3 DNA: TGTGCCAGCATCCCTACCAGGGCTAATACCGGGGAGCTGTTTTTT. Protein sequence: CASIPTRANTGELFF.

V gene TRBV5-4 combines with J gene TRBJ1-4; D is perhaps TRBD1 (6 bases). CDR3 length equals 14 residues. V lost 1 base, J lost 6 bases, and 10 bases lay in between. Germline V gene sequence: CDR1 SGHNT, CDR2 YYREEE (reference sequence). The chain's CDR3 is CASSLTGRDEKLFF. The CDR3 coding sequence is TGTGCCAGCAGCTTGACAGGGCGGGATGAAAAACTGTTTTTT.

This clone was observed a few times. V gene TRBV5-1 combines with J gene TRBJ2-7; TRBD1 matches 9 bases. The trim removed 3 bases at V and 5 bases at J, leaving 9 bases unmatched. The CDR3 extends over 15 amino acids. Germline CDR1 and CDR2: SGHRS and YFSETQ. The DNA for the CDR3 is TGCGCCAGCAGCTCCCGGGACAGGGATGTGGACGAGCAGTACTTC. Translation gives CASSSRDRDVDEQYF.

CDR3 in amino acids: CASSQVYPSGGNTGELFF. The CDR3 DNA reads as TGCGCCAGCAGCCAAGTTTACCCCAGCGGGGGGAACACCGGGGAGCTGTTTTTT. The chain carries TRBV4-1 and TRBJ2-2; 8 nucleotides agree with TRBD2. V lost 1 base, J lost 1 base, and 8 bases stayed unmatched. CDR3 size: 18 residues. Germline V lookup: CDR1 MGHRA, CDR2 YSYEKL.

The CDR3 sequence: CASSQLAGEQFF. The CDR3 coding sequence is TGTGCCAGCAGCCAACTAGCGGGTGAGCAGTTCTTC. This chain connects TRBV7-3 to TRBJ2-1, with 9 bases identical to TRBD2. With V trimmed by 5 bases and J by 9 bases, 2 bases remained unmatched. This CDR3 region has 12 residues. Per the germline V gene, CDR1 is SGHTA and CDR2 is FQGTGA.

The chain uses TRBV3-1 (or the pseudogene TRBV3-2) and TRBJ1-1; TRBD1 matches 10 bases. The germline CDR1 and CDR2 sequences are LGHDT and YNNKEL (reference sequence). The V and J ends lost 4 bases and 4 bases, in that order; junction bases with no gene match: 3. The CDR3 consists of 14 residues. CDR3 sequence (DNA): TGTGCCAGCAGCCTAGGACAGGGGGTCACTGAAGCTTTCTTT. Translating it yields CASSLGQGVTEAFF.